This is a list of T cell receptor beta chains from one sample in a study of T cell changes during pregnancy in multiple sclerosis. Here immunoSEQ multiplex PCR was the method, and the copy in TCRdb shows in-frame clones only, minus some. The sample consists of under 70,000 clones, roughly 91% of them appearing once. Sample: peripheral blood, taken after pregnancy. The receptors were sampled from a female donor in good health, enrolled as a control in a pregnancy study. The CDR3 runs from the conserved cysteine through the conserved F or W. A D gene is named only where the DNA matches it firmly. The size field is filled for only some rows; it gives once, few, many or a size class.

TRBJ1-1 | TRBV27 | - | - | CASSLGRPPTEAFF | TGTGCCAGCAGTCTCGGCAGGCCCCCTACTGAAGCTTTCTTT
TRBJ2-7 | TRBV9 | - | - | CASSAELGAPLYEQYF | TGTGCCAGCAGCGCGGAGTTAGGGGCCCCTCTCTACGAGCAGTACTTC
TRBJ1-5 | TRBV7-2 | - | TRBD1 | CASSGQGSQPQHF | TGTGCCAGCAGCGGACAGGGTAGTCAGCCCCAGCATTTT
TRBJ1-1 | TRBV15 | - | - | CATSSERTAQVVAFF | TGTGCCACCAGCAGCGAACGGACAGCCCAAGTTGTAGCTTTCTTT
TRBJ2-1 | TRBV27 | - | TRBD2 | CASSFGSGATSTEQFF | TGTGCCAGCAGTTTTGGTAGCGGGGCCACTTCGACCGAGCAGTTCTTC
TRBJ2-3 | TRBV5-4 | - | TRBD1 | CASSLDRGVADTQYF | TGTGCCAGCAGCTTGGACAGGGGAGTCGCAGATACGCAGTATTTT
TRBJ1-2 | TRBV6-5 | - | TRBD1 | CASSPGQRFGYTF | TGTGCCAGCAGCCCGGGACAGAGGTTTGGCTACACCTTC
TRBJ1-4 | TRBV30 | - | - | CAWTASPAGEKLFF | TGTGCCTGGACTGCCAGCCCGGCGGGTGAAAAACTGTTTTTT
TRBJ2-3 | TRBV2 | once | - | CASGAEKTTDTQYF | TGTGCCAGCGGGGCGGAGAAGACCACAGATACGCAGTATTTT
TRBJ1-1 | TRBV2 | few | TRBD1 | CAPRGAKLNTEAFF | TGTGCCCCCAGGGGGGCGAAGCTGAACACTGAAGCTTTCTTT
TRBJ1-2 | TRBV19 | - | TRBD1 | CASSQQGDYGYTF | TGTGCCAGTAGCCAACAGGGGGACTATGGCTACACCTTC
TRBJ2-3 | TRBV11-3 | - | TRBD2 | CASSTFSMGLAGGSNTQYF | TGTGCCAGCAGCACCTTCTCCATGGGACTAGCGGGGGGCTCCAATACGCAGTATTTT
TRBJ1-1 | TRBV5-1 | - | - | CASSSRVGAGTEAFF | TGCGCCAGCAGCTCGCGCGTTGGGGCGGGAACTGAAGCTTTCTTT
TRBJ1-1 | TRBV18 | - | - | CASSPTGEAFF | TGTGCCAGCTCACCGACAGGTGAAGCTTTCTTT
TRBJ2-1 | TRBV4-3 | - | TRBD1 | CASSQGIGQGSYNEQFF | TGCGCCAGCAGCCAGGGGATAGGACAGGGGAGCTACAATGAGCAGTTCTTC
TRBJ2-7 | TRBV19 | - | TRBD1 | CASSIGTGGTAYEQYF | TGTGCCAGTAGTATAGGGACAGGGGGCACCGCCTACGAGCAGTACTTC
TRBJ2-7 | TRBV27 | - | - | CASSLTLGPSEQYF | TGTGCCAGCAGTTTAACCCTGGGGCCCTCCGAGCAGTACTTC
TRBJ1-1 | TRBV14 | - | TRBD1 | CASSQITGERTEAFF | TGTGCCAGCAGTCAAATTACAGGGGAGCGCACTGAAGCTTTCTTT
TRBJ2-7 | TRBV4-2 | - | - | CASGSWGESSYEQYF | TGTGCCAGCGGGTCGTGGGGGGAGAGCTCCTACGAGCAGTACTTC
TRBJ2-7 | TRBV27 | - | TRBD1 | CASRTAGGTSYEQYF | TGTGCCAGCAGGACCGCAGGGGGCACCTCCTACGAGCAGTACTTC
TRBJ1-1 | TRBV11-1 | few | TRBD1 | CASRVAQGANTEAFF | TGTGCCAGCAGAGTAGCACAGGGGGCGAACACTGAAGCTTTCTTT
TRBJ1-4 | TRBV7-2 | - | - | CASSDYRDTNEKLFF | TGTGCCAGCAGCGACTACAGGGATACTAATGAAAAACTGTTTTTT
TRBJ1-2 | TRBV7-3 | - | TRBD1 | CASSRDSISNYGYTF | TGTGCCAGCAGCCGGGACAGCATCTCTAACTATGGCTACACCTTC
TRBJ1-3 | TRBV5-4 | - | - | CASSAFQGAGNTIYF | TGTGCCAGCAGCGCCTTCCAGGGCGCTGGAAACACCATATATTTT
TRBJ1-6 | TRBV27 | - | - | CASSLIGATNSPLHF | TGTGCCAGCAGTTTAATTGGGGCCACTAATTCACCCCTCCACTTT
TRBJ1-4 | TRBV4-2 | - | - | CASSQSGNNEKLFF | TGTGCCAGCAGCCAATCAGGGAATAATGAAAAACTGTTTTTT
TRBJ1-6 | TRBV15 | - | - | CATSPPPTGSYNSPLHF | TGTGCCACCAGCCCTCCCCCGACAGGCTCCTATAATTCACCCCTCCACTTT
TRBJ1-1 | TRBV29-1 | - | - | CSATPRNLLGTEAFF | TGCAGCGCCACTCCCAGGAACCTATTAGGAACTGAAGCTTTCTTT
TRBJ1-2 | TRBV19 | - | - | CASSINRDIFNYGYTF | TGTGCCAGTAGTATAAATAGGGACATATTCAACTATGGCTACACCTTC
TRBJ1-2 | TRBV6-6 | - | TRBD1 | CASSQGQAYGYTF | TGTGCCAGCAGTCAGGGACAGGCCTATGGCTACACCTTC
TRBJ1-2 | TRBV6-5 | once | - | CASSPGGRGDGYTF | TGTGCCAGCAGCCCGGGAGGAAGGGGAGATGGCTACACCTTC
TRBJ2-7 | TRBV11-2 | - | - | CASSLTGLAYEQYF | TGTGCCAGCAGCTTAACAGGGCTGGCCTACGAGCAGTACTTC
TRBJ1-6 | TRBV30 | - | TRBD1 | CAWREGTGRSPLHF | TGTGCCTGGAGGGAGGGGACAGGGAGATCACCCCTCCACTTT
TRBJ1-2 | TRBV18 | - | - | CASSPEPGIGNGYTF | TGTGCCAGCTCACCAGAGCCCGGGATAGGAAATGGCTACACCTTC
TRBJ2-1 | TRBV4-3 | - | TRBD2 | CASSQDRGGEYNEQFF | TGCGCCAGCAGCCAAGATCGCGGGGGAGAGTACAATGAGCAGTTCTTC